Sequencing of this TCR beta chain was carried out in a study of human T cells and chemical hapten exposure. Study information: Donors were sensitized with 2% DPC on the upper inner arm. Predominantly women, the patients had alopecia areata, totalis or universalis.

Concerning this clonotype itself: What it binds is not known.

Specified time point: patch test 2, 6 weeks after DPC sensitization. Treatment noted: therapeutic diphenylcyclopropenone sensitization with weekly scalp DPC. Trimming shortened V by 3 bases and J by 0 bases, and 15 bases separated the two germline ends. Germline V CDR1 and CDR2: LNHDA, SQIVND (reference sequence). The CDR3 spans 17 residues. Study outcomes and limitations: No shift was seen in TCRs above 1 in 1000 frequency with DPC sensitization.

TCRdb processed the RACE reads anew with MiXCR; each CDR3 protein has one entry. The sample lists approximately 350,000 distinct CDR3 sequences; nearly 6.5% were seen once. The sample here was whole blood, taken in connection with sensitization to the hapten diphenylcyclopropenone (DPC). The chain carries TRBV19 and TRBJ1-5; tentative D call: TRBD1 (6 bases). The TCR comes from a young woman with alopecia areata. Some clones in this sample may be carry-over from other donors' samples. The CDR3 region is CASSIVGGPYSNQPQHF. CDR3 DNA: TGTGCCAGTAGTATTGTGGGGGGGCCCTATAGCAATCAGCCCCAGCATTTT.